A single sample is the source of the 2 T cell receptor beta chains below, sequenced in a study of OX40 agonist ivuxolimab in advanced cancers. TCRdb's table, derived via immunoSEQ multiplex PCR, lists solely in-frame clones and lacks some. The table lists 45,000 to 65,000 clones, 75% to 85% of them singletons. The input for sequencing was CD4+ or CD8+ T cells sorted from blood, taken in a trial of the OX40 agonist ivuxolimab. The receptor set was obtained from an adult with an advanced solid tumor such as melanoma, head and neck, liver or kidney cancer.

The V call is TRBV5-7, the J call TRBJ1-1; tentatively, D is TRBD1 (6 bases). TRBV5-7 is placed among ORFs of uncertain function. V shed 4 bases and J shed 8 bases, with 15 bases lying between them. The CDR3 covers 13 residues. The CDR3 loop is CASSHPDRKEAFF. Here the CDR3 DNA reads TGTGCCAGCAGCCACCCGGACAGAAAAGAAGCTTTCTTT.

The J gene is TRBJ2-1, the V gene TRBV5-6; 10 nucleotides agree with TRBD2. V dropped 2 bases and J dropped 5; count of bases not matched to a gene: 4. The CDR3 runs to 15 residues. Per germline, CDR1 SGHDT and CDR2 YYEEEE. CDR3 DNA sequence: TGTGCCAGCAGCTTAGGACTAGCGGCGGACAATGAGCAGTTCTTC. Translation gives CASSLGLAADNEQFF.